The following is a T cell receptor beta chain sequence with its context. Authors' analysis steps: Counts of nucleated cells, estimated from reference gene primer amplification, were obtained. Clones were sequenced by immunoSEQ multiplex PCR, and TCRdb holds only the in-frame ones, with some missing. Clonal size and the V and J genes are those of that table, whereas D and trimming came from the DNA. The sample yields some 120,000 clones, more than 70% seen once. The sample belongs to a study of blood T cell repertoires in COVID-19. For the study at large: PBMCs, B-cell-depleted T cells, or T cells were the source of the cDNA or gDNA that made up the material.

CDR1 and CDR2 from the germline V gene are SGHRS and YFSETQ. This CDR3 is 15 amino acids long. V dropped 3 bases and J dropped 6; count of bases not matched to a gene: 5. Sequencing was performed on peripheral blood. This receptor was taken from a woman aged 55 to 70 with acute or convalescent COVID-19. V usage is TRBV5-1 and J usage is TRBJ2-5, with 13 bases fitting TRBD2. CDR3 DNA sequence: TGCGCCAGCAGCTCCAGGACTAGCGGGAGTCAGACCCAGTACTTC. This encodes CASSSRTSGSQTQYF.